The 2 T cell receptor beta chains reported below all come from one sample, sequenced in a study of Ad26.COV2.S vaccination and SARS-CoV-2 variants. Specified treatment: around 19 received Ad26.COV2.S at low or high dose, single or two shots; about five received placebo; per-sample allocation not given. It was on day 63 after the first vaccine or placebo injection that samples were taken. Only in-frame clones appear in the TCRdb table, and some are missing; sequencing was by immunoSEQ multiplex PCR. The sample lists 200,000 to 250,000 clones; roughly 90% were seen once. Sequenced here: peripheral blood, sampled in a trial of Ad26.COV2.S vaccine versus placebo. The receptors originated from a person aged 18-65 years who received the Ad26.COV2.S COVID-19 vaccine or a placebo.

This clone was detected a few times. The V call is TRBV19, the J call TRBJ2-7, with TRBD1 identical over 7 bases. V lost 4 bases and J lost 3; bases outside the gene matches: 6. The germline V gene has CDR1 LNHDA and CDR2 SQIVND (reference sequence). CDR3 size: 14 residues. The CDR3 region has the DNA TGTGCCAGTAGTACTACAGGGGTTCGCTACGAGCAGTACTTC. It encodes CASSTTGVRYEQYF.

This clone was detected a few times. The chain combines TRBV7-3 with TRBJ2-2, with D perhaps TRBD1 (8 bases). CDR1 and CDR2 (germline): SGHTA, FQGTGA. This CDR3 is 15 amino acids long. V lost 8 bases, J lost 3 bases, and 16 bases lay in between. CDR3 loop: CASSEQGGYTGELFF. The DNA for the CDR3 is TGTGCCAGCTCTGAACAGGGGGGGTACACCGGGGAGCTGTTTTTT.